This passage covers 19 T cell receptor beta chains from one sample sequenced in a study of spatial heterogeneity in lung cancer. Time point here: sample taken at primary tumor resection. One entry per CDR3 protein results from TCRdb running MiXCR on the 5' RACE reads. The sample records roughly 48,000 distinct CDR3 sequences, roughly 5% being singletons. Sequenced material: PBMCs, taken at surgery. Receptors were obtained from a male donor with early-stage non-small cell lung cancer.

This clonotype is termed medium-sized. The genes are TRBV28 and TRBJ2-1; 10 nucleotides match TRBD2. Trimming at V came to 7 bases and at J to 9 bases, leaving 24 bases not matched to a gene. The CDR3 runs 19 residues. Germline assignment: CDR1 MDHEN and CDR2 SYDVKM. CDR3: CASTRFARASGRGVGEQFF. DNA of the CDR3: TGTGCCAGCACCCGTTTCGCTAGGGCTAGCGGGAGAGGGGTGGGTGAGCAGTTCTTC.

There are many counts of this clonotype. This sequence joins TRBV27 and TRBJ2-2; D remains ambiguous. CDR3 length: 13 amino acids. The V end lost 10 bases, the J end lost 4 bases, and 13 bases lay between the germline ends. CDR1 is MNHEY and CDR2 is SMNVEV in the germline V gene (reference sequence). CDR3 sequence reads: CAMTVGRTGELFF. CDR3 sequence (DNA): TGTGCCATGACGGTTGGCCGCACCGGGGAGCTGTTTTTT.

This clonotype showed up many times. The chain recombines TRBV28 with TRBJ2-1, with 10 nucleotides matching TRBD2. V dropped 5 bases and J dropped 6; count of bases not matched to a gene: 7. The germline gives CDR1 MDHEN, CDR2 SYDVKM. The length of the CDR3 is 15 residues. The CDR3 DNA follows: TGTGCCAGCAGTCAAGCGGGAGGGCGTGGCAATGAGCAGTTCTTC. Translating gives CASSQAGGRGNEQFF.

As regards this clonotype: Being one base from a much bigger clone, this may be a read error. The gene calls are TRBV12-3 or TRBV12-4 and TRBJ1-1; D is ambiguous. The V and J ends lost 7 bases and 10 bases respectively, with 16 bases between them. This CDR3 has 12 amino acids. The CDR3 DNA sequence: TGTGCCAGCATCCCTGGTCTGTATGGAGCTTTCTTT. Residues: CASIPGLYGAFF.

Many counts were recorded for this clonotype. The V gene is TRBV11-2, the J gene TRBJ2-7; the match to TRBD1 covers 12 bases. Germline trimming cut 5 bases from V and 4 bases from J; bases unmatched to any gene: 12. CDR1 and CDR2 from the germline V gene are SGHAT and FQNNGV. CDR3 length: 17 amino acids. The CDR3 region is CASSPHHRDRGHYEQYF. CDR3 coding DNA: TGTGCCAGCAGCCCGCACCACCGGGACAGGGGGCATTACGAGCAGTACTTC.

The chain carries TRBV19 and TRBJ2-3; TRBD2 aligns across 7 bases. CDR1 and CDR2 (germline): LNHDA, SQIVND (reference sequence). This CDR3 region has 13 residues. V gave up 4 bases and J gave up 5 bases; unmatched junction bases: 3. The CDR3 spells CASSSGREDTQYF. CDR3 coding DNA: TGTGCCAGTAGTAGCGGGAGAGAAGATACGCAGTATTTT.

This clonotype has a count of ten or more. The chain is built from TRBV7-9 and TRBJ2-2; TRBD1 aligns across 7 bases. CDR3 length: 14 amino acids. Per the germline V gene, CDR1 is SEHNR and CDR2 is FQNEAQ (reference sequence). V was clipped by 7 bases and J by 6 bases; unmatched bases: 8. The CDR3 DNA reads TGTGCCAGCACCCCTAACAGGGGCGCCGGGGAGCTGTTTTTT. Translated, it gives CASTPNRGAGELFF.

The rearrangement joins TRBV9 to TRBJ2-5; 14 bases line up with TRBD2. Germline V lookup: CDR1 SGDLS, CDR2 YYNGEE. V shed 0 bases and J 3 bases; nucleotides not matched to a gene: 1. This CDR3 is built from 16 residues. CDR3 in amino acids: CASSVEGLAGEETQYF. DNA of the CDR3: TGTGCCAGCAGCGTAGAGGGACTAGCGGGAGAAGAGACCCAGTACTTC. The full variable domain, with the rest looked up from reference TRBV9 and TRBJ2-5, is DSGVTQTPKHLITATGQRVTLRCSPRSGDLSVYWYQQSLDQGLQFLIQYYNGEERAKGNILERFSAQQFPDLHSELNLSSLELGDSALYFCASSVEGLAGEETQYFGPGTRLLVL.

This clonotype appeared many times. The gene calls are TRBV7-8 and TRBJ2-5; 13 nucleotides agree with TRBD2. CDR3 length equals 19 residues. From germline, CDR1 is SGHVS and CDR2 FQNEAQ. Losses at the gene ends were 8 bases for V and 1 base for J; bases not matched to a gene: 16. CDR3 in DNA: TGTGCCAGCCGGCTTGGTAGGACTAGCGGGAGAAATCTCCAAGAGACCCAGTACTTC. This gives the protein CASRLGRTSGRNLQETQYF.

This clonotype was counted ten times or more. The CDR3 protein is CASREGRANTGELFF. For the CDR3, the DNA is TGCGCCAGCAGAGAGGGGAGGGCCAACACCGGGGAGCTGTTTTTT. The chain uses TRBV5-1 and TRBJ2-2; 7 bases are a match to TRBD2. V lost 5 bases and J lost 2; bases outside the gene matches: 6. This CDR3 has 15 amino acids. Germline CDR1 reads SGHRS; CDR2 reads YFSETQ.

At least ten counts were recorded for this clonotype. The chain joins TRBV20-1 to TRBJ1-5; D unresolved. V gave up 5 bases and J gave up 3 bases, with 11 bases separating them. The germline V gene has CDR1 DFQATT and CDR2 SNEGSKA (reference sequence). The CDR3 runs to 13 residues. CDR3 nucleotides: TGCAGTGCTTCACGACGGTACAATCAGCCCCAGCATTTT. Encoded protein: CSASRRYNQPQHF.

In this sample, this clonotype turned up many times. The rearrangement links TRBV11-1 to TRBJ2-1; D ambiguous. CDR1 SGHAT and CDR2 FQDESV come from the germline V gene (reference sequence). The CDR3 loop spans 16 amino acids. The V end lost 5 bases, the J end lost 4 bases, and 18 bases lay between the germline ends. The CDR3 region has the DNA TGTGCCAGCAGCCACAGAACCCAAACCTTTTACAATGAGCAGTTCTTC. Translation: CASSHRTQTFYNEQFF. Supplemented by reference TRBV11-1 and TRBJ2-1, the full variable domain reads EAEVAQSPRYKITEKSQAVAFWCDPISGHATLYWYRQILGQGPELLVQFQDESVVDDSQLPKDRFSAERLKGVDSTLKIQPAELGDSAMYLCASSHRTQTFYNEQFFGPGTRLTVL.

There are many counts of this clonotype. The V and J genes are TRBV24-1 and TRBJ2-1, with 10 positions matching TRBD2. Germline V gene lookup returns CDR1 KGHDR and CDR2 SFDVKD. The trim removed 3 bases at V and 8 bases at J, leaving 15 bases unmatched. The CDR3 has 18 residues. As DNA, the CDR3 is TGTGCCACCAGTGATGGTCAGGGGTTCCTAGCGGGAGACGATGAGCAGTTCTTC. This translates into CATSDGQGFLAGDDEQFF.

In its sample, this clonotype was seen many times. V usage is TRBV13 and J usage is TRBJ2-7, with 11 positions matching TRBD2. Germline V gene data show CDR1 as PRHDT and CDR2 as FYEKMQ (reference sequence). CDR3 length equals 15 residues. The J segment lost 1 base and the V segment lost 5 bases, leaving 4 bases of the junction unmatched. This CDR3 is CASSHGTSGSYEQYF. The DNA of the CDR3 is TGTGCCAGCAGCCACGGGACTAGCGGATCCTACGAGCAGTACTTC.

In its sample, this clonotype was seen many times. The chain combines TRBV4-1 with TRBJ1-1; no reliable D call. The CDR3 is 15 residues long. Trimming left V 3 bases short and J 0 bases short, with 11 bases between. From germline, CDR1 is MGHRA and CDR2 YSYEKL. CDR3 amino acids: CASSHPLGLNTEAFF. CDR3 bases: TGCGCCAGCAGCCACCCCCTGGGGTTGAACACTGAAGCTTTCTTT.

The sample holds many counts of this clonotype. The chain joins TRBV20-1 to TRBJ2-7, with TRBD1 as a possible D gene (5 bases). CDR1 and CDR2 (germline): DFQATT, SNEGSKA (reference sequence). This CDR3 has 12 amino acids. The V end lost 6 bases, the J end lost 5 bases, and 14 bases lay between the germline ends. CDR3: CSANARVDEQYF. CDR3 DNA: TGCAGTGCAAACGCCAGGGTAGACGAGCAGTACTTC.

In its sample, this clonotype was seen many times. The chain recombines TRBV19 with TRBJ1-5; possible D gene TRBD1, 5 bases. The V end was cut by 6 bases, the J end by 7 bases, with 19 bases between. CDR1 is LNHDA and CDR2 is SQIVND in the germline V gene (reference sequence). This CDR3 is 15 amino acids long. CDR3 in DNA: TGTGCCAGTAGATTTCGGGGGTCCAATAAGCAGCCCCAGCATTTT. As protein: CASRFRGSNKQPQHF.

This clonotype was picked up many times. CDR3 loop: CASSPRTGGADTQYF. CDR3 DNA sequence: TGTGCCAGCAGCCCACGGACAGGGGGTGCAGATACGCAGTATTTT. The V call is TRBV7-2, the J call TRBJ2-3, with 10 bases that match TRBD1. CDR1 is SGHTA, CDR2 FQGNSA, per germline. The CDR3 length is 15 residues. Trimming at V came to 5 bases and at J to 4 bases, leaving 6 bases not matched to a gene.

This clonotype was recorded many times. This rearrangement joins TRBV10-3 to TRBJ1-4; 10 bases align to TRBD1. Per germline, CDR1 ENHRY and CDR2 SYGVKD. J gave up 8 bases and V 6 bases, and 6 bases lay outside the gene matches. The CDR3 extends over 14 amino acids. CDR3 residues: CAISRDRGHEKLFF. For the CDR3, the DNA is TGTGCCATCAGCCGGGACAGGGGCCACGAAAAACTGTTTTTT.